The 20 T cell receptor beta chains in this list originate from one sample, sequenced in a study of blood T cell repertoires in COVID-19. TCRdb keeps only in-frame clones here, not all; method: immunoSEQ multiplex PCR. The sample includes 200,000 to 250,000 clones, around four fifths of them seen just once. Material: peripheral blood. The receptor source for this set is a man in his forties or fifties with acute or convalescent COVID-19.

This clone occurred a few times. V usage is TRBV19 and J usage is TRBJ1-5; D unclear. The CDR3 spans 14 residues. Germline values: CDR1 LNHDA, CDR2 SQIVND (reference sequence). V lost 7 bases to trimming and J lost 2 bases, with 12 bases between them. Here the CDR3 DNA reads TGTGCCAGTAATGAGGGAATGGGCAATCAGCCCCAGCATTTT. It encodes CASNEGMGNQPQHF.

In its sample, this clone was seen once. In nucleotides, the CDR3 is TGCGCCAGCAGCTTGTTGGGGGGAAGCACGAACACTGAAGCTTTCTTT. Its protein product is CASSLLGGSTNTEAFF. The chain is built from TRBV5-1 and TRBJ1-1; D is perhaps TRBD1 (5 bases). The V end lost 1 base, the J end lost 1 base, and 14 bases lay between the germline ends. Germline V CDR1 and CDR2: SGHRS, YFSETQ. The CDR3 totals 16 residues.

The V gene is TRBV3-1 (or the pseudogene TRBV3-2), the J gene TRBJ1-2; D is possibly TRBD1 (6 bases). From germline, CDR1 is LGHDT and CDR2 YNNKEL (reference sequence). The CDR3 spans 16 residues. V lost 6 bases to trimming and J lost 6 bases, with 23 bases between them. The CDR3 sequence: CASRQRGAGAENGYTF. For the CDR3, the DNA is TGTGCCAGCAGGCAAAGAGGGGCAGGGGCAGAGAATGGCTACACCTTC.

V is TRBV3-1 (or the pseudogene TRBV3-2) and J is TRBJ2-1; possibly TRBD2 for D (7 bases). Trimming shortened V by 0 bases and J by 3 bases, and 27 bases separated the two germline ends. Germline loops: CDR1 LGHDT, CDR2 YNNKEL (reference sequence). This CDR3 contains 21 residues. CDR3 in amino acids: CASSQDGGDTSLLIFYNEQFF. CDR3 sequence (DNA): TGTGCCAGCAGCCAAGATGGGGGGGACACTAGCCTTTTAATTTTCTACAATGAGCAGTTCTTC.

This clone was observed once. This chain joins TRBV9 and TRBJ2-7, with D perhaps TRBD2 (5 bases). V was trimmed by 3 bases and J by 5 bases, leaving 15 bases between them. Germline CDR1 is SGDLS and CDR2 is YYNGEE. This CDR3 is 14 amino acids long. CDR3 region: CASSAQVEGHEQYF. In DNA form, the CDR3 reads TGTGCCAGCAGCGCCCAGGTAGAGGGCCACGAGCAGTACTTC.

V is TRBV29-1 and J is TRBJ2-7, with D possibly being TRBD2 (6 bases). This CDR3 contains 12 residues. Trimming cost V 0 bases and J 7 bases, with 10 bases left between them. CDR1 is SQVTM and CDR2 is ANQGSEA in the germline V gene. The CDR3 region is CSVEEEGYEQYF. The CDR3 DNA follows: TGCAGCGTTGAAGAGGAGGGGTATGAGCAGTACTTC.

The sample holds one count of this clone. In nucleotides, the CDR3 is TGTGCCAGCAGCCAGGGAGGCGGCGCAGATACGCAGTATTTT. Translation gives CASSQGGGADTQYF. This rearrangement joins TRBV3-1 (or the pseudogene TRBV3-2) to TRBJ2-3, with D possibly being TRBD2 (6 bases). Germline loops: CDR1 LGHDT, CDR2 YNNKEL (reference sequence). V lost 3 bases, J lost 4 bases, and 11 bases lay in between. The CDR3 is 14 residues long.

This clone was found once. The chain's CDR3 is CASSQGSRGTGTDTQYF. The CDR3 bases are TGCGCCAGCAGCCAAGGTAGCCGGGGGACGGGTACAGATACGCAGTATTTT. This chain connects TRBV4-1 to TRBJ2-3; perhaps TRBD2 as D (6 bases). This CDR3 is 17 amino acids long. V was trimmed by 1 base and J by 3 bases, leaving 17 bases between them. Germline CDR1 and CDR2: MGHRA and YSYEKL.

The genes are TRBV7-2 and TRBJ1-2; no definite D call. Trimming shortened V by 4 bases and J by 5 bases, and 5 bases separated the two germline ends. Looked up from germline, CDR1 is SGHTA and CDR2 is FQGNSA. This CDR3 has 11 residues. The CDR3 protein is CASSSSYGYTF. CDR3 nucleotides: TGTGCCAGCAGCTCGTCTTATGGCTACACCTTC.

CDR3 sequence (DNA): TGTGCCAGCGGCGCGGGACTCCATGACAATTCACCCCTCCACTTT. Its translation is CASGAGLHDNSPLHF. The chain employs TRBV11-1 and TRBJ1-6; tentatively, D is TRBD1 (5 bases). Trimming cost V 8 bases and J 7 bases, with 18 bases left between them. CDR3 size: 15 residues. The V gene's germline CDR1 is SGHAT and CDR2 FQDESV (reference sequence).

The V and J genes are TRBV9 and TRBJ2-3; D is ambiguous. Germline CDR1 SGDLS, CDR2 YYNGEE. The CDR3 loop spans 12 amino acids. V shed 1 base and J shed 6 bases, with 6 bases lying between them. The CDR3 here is CASSVSADTQYF. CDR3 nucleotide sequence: TGTGCCAGCAGCGTATCCGCGGATACGCAGTATTTT.

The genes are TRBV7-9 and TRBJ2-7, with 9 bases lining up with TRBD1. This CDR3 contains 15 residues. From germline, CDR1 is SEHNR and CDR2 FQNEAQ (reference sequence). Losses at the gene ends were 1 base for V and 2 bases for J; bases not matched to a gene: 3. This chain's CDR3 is CASSLEQGAAYEQYF. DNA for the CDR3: TGTGCCAGCAGCTTAGAACAGGGGGCGGCCTACGAGCAGTACTTC.

The CDR3 region has the DNA TGTGCCAGCAGTTACTCTCAGGGGGCGACGGTTTCTGGCTACACCTTC. It yields the protein CASSYSQGATVSGYTF. The chain couples TRBV6-5 to TRBJ1-2; TRBD1 matches at 8 bases. J lost 7 bases, V lost 0 bases, and 10 bases had no gene match. Germline values: CDR1 MNHEY, CDR2 SVGAGI. The CDR3 has 16 residues.

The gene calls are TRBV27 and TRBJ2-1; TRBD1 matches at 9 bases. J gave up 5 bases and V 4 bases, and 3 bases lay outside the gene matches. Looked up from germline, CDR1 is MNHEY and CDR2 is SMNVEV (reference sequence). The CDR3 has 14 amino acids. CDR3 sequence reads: CASSSGTGHNEQFF. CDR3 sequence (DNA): TGTGCCAGCAGTTCTGGGACAGGGCACAATGAGCAGTTCTTC.

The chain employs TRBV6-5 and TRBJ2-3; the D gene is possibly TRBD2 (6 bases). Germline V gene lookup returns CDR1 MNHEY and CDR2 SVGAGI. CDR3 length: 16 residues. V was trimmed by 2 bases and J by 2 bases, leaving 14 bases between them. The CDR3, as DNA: TGTGCCAGCAGTTACCAGGTGGGACTCCCCACAGATACGCAGTATTTT. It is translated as CASSYQVGLPTDTQYF.

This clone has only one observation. The CDR3 nucleotides read TGTGCCAGCAGCTTGGGAGGCATAAACACCATATATTTT. Protein sequence: CASSLGGINTIYF. The rearrangement uses TRBV11-3 and TRBJ1-3; unclear D gene. This CDR3 has 13 amino acids. Germline V gene sequence: CDR1 SGHNT, CDR2 YENEEA. The V and J ends lost 3 bases and 6 bases respectively, with 9 bases between them.

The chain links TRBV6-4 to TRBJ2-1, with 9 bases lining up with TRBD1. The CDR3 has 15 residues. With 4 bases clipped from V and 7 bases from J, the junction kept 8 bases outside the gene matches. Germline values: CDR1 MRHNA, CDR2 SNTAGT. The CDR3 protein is CASSGPGQGRNEQFF. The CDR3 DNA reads TGTGCCAGCAGTGGACCGGGACAGGGACGGAATGAGCAGTTCTTC.

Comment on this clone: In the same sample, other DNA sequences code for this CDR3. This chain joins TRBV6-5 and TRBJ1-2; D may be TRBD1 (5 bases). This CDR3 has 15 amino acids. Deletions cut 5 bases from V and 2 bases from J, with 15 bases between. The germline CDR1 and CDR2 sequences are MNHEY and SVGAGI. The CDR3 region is CASSTPGLTNYGYTF. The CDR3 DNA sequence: TGTGCCAGCAGTACCCCGGGACTGACCAACTATGGCTACACCTTC.

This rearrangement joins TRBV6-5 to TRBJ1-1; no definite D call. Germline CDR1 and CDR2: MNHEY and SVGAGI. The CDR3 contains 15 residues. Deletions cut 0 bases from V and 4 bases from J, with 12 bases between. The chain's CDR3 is CASSYSIVSGTEAFF. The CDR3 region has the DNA TGTGCCAGCAGTTACTCGATCGTCTCCGGCACTGAAGCTTTCTTT.

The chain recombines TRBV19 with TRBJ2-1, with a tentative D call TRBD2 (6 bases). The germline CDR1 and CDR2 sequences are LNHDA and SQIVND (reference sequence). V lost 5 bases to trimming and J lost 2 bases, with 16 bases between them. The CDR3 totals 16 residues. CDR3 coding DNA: TGTGCCAGTAGTCCGCTTGGCGGGGCCACCTACAATGAGCAGTTCTTC. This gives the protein CASSPLGGATYNEQFF.